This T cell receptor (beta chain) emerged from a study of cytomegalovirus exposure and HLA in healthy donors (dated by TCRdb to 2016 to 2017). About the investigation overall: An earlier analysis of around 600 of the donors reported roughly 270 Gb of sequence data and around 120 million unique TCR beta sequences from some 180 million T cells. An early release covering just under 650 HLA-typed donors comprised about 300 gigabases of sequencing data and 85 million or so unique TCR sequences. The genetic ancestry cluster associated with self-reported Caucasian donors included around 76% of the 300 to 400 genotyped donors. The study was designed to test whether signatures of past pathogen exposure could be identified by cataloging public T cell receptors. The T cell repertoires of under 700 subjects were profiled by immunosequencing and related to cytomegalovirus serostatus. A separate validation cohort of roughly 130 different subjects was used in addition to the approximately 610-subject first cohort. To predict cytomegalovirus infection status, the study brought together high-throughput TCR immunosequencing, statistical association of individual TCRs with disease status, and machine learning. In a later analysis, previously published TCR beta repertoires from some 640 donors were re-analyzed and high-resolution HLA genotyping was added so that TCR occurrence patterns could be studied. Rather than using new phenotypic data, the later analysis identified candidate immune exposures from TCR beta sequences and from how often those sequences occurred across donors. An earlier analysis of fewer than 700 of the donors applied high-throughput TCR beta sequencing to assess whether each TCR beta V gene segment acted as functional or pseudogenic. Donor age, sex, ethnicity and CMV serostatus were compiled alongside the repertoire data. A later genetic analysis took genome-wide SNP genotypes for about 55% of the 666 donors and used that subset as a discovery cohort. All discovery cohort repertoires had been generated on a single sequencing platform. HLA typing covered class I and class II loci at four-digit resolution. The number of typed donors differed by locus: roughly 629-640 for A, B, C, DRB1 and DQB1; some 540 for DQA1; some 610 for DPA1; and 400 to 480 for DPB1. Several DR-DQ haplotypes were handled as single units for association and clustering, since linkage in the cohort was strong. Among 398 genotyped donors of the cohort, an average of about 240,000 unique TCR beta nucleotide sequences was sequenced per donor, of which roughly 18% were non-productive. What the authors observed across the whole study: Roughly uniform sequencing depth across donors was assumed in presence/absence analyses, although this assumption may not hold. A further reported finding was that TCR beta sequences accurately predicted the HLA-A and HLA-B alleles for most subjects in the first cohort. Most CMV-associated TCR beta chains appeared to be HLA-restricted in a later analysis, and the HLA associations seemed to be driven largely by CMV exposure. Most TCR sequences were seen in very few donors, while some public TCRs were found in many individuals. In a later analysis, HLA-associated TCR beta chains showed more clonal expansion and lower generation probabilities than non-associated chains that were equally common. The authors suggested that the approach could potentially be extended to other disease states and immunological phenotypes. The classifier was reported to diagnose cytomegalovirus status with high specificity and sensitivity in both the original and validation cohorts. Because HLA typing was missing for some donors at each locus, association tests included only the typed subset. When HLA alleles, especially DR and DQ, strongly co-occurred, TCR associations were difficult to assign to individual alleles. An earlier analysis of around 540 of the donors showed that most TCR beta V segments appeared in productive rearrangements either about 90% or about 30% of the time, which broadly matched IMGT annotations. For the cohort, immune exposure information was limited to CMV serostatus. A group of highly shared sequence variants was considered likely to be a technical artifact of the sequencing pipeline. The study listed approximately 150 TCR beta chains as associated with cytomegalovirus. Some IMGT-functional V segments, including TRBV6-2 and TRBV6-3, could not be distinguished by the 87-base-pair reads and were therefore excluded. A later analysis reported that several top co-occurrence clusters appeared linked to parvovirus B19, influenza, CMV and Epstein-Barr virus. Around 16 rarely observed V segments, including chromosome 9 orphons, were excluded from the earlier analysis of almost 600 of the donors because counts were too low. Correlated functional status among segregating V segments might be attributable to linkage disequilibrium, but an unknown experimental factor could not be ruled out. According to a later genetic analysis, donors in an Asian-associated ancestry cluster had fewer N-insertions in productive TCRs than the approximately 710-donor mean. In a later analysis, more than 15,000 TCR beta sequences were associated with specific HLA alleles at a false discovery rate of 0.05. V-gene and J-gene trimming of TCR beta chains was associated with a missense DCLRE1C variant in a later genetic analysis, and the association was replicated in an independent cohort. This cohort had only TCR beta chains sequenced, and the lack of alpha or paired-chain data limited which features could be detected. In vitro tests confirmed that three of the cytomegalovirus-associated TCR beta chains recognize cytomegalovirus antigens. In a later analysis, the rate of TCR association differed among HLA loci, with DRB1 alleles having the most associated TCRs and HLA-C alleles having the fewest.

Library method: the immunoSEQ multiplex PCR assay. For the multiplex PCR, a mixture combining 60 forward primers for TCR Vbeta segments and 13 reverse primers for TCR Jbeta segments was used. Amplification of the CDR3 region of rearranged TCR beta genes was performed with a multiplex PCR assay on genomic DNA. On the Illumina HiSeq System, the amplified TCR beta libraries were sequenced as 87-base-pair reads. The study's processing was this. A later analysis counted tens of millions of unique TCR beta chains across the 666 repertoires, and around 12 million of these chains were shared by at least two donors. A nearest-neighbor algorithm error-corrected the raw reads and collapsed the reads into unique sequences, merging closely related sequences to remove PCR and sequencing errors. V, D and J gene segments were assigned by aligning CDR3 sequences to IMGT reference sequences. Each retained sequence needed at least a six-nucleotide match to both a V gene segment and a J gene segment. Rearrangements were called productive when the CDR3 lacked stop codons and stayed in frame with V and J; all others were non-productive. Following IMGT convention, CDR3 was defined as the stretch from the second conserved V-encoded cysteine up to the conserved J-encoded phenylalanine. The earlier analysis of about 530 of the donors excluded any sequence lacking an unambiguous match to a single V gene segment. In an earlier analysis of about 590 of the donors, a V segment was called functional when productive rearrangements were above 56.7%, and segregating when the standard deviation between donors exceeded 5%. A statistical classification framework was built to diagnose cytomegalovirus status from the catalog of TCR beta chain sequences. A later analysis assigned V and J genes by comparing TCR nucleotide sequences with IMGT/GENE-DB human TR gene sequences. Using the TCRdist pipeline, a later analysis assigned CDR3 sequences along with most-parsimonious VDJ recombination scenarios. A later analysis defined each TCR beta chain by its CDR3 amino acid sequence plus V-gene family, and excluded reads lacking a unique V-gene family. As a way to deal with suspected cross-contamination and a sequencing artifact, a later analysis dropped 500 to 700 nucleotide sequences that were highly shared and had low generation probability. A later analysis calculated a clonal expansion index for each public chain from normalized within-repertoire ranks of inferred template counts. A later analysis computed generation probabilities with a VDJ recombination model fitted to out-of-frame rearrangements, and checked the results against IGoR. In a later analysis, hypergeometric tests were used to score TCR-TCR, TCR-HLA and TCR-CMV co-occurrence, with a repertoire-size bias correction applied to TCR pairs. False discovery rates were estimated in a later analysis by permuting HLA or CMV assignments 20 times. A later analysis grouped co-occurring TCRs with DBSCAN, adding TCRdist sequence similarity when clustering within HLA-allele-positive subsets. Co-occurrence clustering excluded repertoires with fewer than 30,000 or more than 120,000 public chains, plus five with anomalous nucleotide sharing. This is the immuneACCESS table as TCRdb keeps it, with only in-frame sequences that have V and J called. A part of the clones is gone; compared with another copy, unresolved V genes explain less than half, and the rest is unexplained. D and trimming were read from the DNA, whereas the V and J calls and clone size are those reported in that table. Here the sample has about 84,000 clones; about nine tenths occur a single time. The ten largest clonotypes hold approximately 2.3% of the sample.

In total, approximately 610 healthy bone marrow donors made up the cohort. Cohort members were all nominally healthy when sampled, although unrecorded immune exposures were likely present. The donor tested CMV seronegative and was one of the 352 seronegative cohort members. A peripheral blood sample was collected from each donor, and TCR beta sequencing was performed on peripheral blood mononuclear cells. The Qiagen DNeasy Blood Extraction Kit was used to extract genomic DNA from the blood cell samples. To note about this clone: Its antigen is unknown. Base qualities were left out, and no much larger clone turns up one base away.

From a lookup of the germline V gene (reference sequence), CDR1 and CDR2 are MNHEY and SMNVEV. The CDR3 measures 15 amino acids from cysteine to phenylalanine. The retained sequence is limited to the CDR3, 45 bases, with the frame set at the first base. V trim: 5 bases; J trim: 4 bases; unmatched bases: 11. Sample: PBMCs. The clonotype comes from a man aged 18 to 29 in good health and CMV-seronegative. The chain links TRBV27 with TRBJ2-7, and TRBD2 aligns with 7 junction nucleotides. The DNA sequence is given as TGTGCCAGCAGTCCCCTTTCCGCGGGGGAGTACGAGCAGTACTTC. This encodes CASSPLSAGEYEQYF.